One sample yielded the 20 T cell receptor beta chains listed below, sequenced in a study of T cells in Graves' hyperthyroidism and ophthalmopathy. The investigators amplified TCR beta CDR3 regions from RNA transcripts. The primer set for the first-round RT-PCR of the TCR CDR3 was HTBI. TCRdb re-analysed the multiplex PCR reads in MiXCR, keeping a single row per CDR3 protein. The sample consists of a few hundred thousand distinct CDR3 sequences, roughly 50% of them appearing once. Material: peripheral blood or thyroid tissue (not recorded which). The receptors were gathered from a woman aged 18-35 years with Graves' hyperthyroidism.

In the case of this clonotype: This may be a read error: a much more frequent sequence differs by one nucleotide. This sequence joins TRBV20-1 and TRBJ1-5; a possible D gene is TRBD1 (6 bases). Trimming took 4 bases from V and 7 from J, leaving 17 bases between them. In germline, CDR1 is DFQATT, CDR2 SNEGSKA (reference sequence). This CDR3 contains 14 residues. The CDR3 region is CSANQQHRGQPQHF. CDR3 nucleotide sequence: TGCAGTGCTAACCAACAGCATAGGGGGCAGCCCCAGCATTTT.

This clonotype occurred many times. This CDR3 is CAIRTGAYGYTF. CDR3 DNA sequence: TGTGCCATCAGAACCGGGGCCTATGGCTACACCTTC. The V and J genes are TRBV10-3 and TRBJ1-2; D possibly corresponds to TRBD1 (5 bases). The CDR3 loop spans 12 amino acids. From germline, CDR1 is ENHRY and CDR2 SYGVKD. The V end lost 6 bases, the J end lost 4 bases, and 9 bases lay between the germline ends.

The chain is built from TRBV25-1 and TRBJ1-6; D not certain. This CDR3 comprises 12 residues. The V end lost 6 bases, the J end lost 10 bases, and 10 bases lay between the germline ends. Germline lookup yields CDR1 MGHDK and CDR2 SYGVNS. DNA for the CDR3: TGTGCCAGCAGCCTAACTGAGTCACCCCTCCACTTT. Protein sequence: CASSLTESPLHF.

V is TRBV24-1 and J is TRBJ2-7; 10 positions match TRBD1. The CDR3 contains 16 residues. V trimming: 3 bases; J trimming: 2 bases; junction bases outside the gene matches: 6. Per the germline V gene, CDR1 is KGHDR and CDR2 is SFDVKD. In nucleotides, the CDR3 is TGTGCCACCAGTGATCCCGGGACAGGGGACCCCTACGAGCAGTACTTC. Translated: CATSDPGTGDPYEQYF.

The J gene is TRBJ2-2, the V gene TRBV20-1; D may correspond to TRBD1 or TRBD2 (5 bases each). Germline V gene sequence: CDR1 DFQATT, CDR2 SNEGSKA (reference sequence). Deletions cut 6 bases from V and 2 bases from J, with 13 bases between. This CDR3 comprises 14 residues. The CDR3: CSASSRGNTGELFF. The CDR3 DNA reads TGCAGTGCCAGCAGTCGGGGCAACACCGGGGAGCTGTTTTTT.

The J gene is TRBJ2-5, the V gene TRBV20-1; D perhaps matches TRBD2 (5 bases). The germline V gene has CDR1 DFQATT and CDR2 SNEGSKA (reference sequence). V lost 5 bases and J 5 bases, leaving 18 bases between the germline ends. This CDR3 contains 14 residues. In DNA, the CDR3 is TGCAGTGCTTACCCCTTCGCTAGCATGGAGACCCAGTACTTC. Translating gives CSAYPFASMETQYF.

This clonotype occurred many times. CDR3 in amino acids: CASSLLSNEKLFF. In DNA, the CDR3 is TGTGCCAGCAGTCTACTGAGCAATGAAAAACTGTTTTTT. This chain connects TRBV2 to TRBJ1-4; D call uncertain. Germline CDR1 reads SNHLY; CDR2 reads FYNNEI. The CDR3 totals 13 residues. V gave up 5 bases and J gave up 5 bases, with 9 bases separating them.

This chain links TRBV2 with TRBJ1-2; D is perhaps TRBD1 (5 bases). Trimming left V 5 bases short and J 4 bases short, with 14 bases between. This CDR3 spans 14 amino acids. The germline V gene has CDR1 SNHLY and CDR2 FYNNEI. The CDR3 region has the DNA TGTGCCAGCAGTTCAGCAGGGAGAACCTATGGCTACACCTTC. Translation: CASSSAGRTYGYTF.

This chain connects TRBV7-3 to TRBJ2-7; TRBD2 matches at 7 bases. The CDR3 is 12 amino acids. CDR1 and CDR2 from the germline V gene are SGHTA and FQGTGA. The V and J ends lost 6 bases and 7 bases, in that order; junction bases with no gene match: 6. The CDR3 here is CASRESAGEQYF. In DNA form, the CDR3 reads TGTGCCAGCAGAGAGTCAGCGGGGGAGCAGTACTTC. Supplemented by reference TRBV7-3 and TRBJ2-7, the full variable domain reads GAGVSQTPSNKVTEKGKYVELRCDPISGHTALYWYRQSLGQGPEFLIYFQGTGAADDSGLPNDRFFAVRPEGSVSTLKIQRTERGDSAVYLCASRESAGEQYFGPGTRLTVT.

A few counts support this clonotype. The chain carries TRBV14 and TRBJ2-7; no clear D gene. Germline CDR1 is SGHDN and CDR2 is FVKESK. V was cut by 3 bases and J by 2 bases, with 8 bases left in between. The CDR3 consists of 13 residues. CDR3 sequence: CASSHHVTYEQYF. The CDR3 nucleotides read TGTGCCAGCAGCCATCACGTTACCTACGAGCAGTACTTC.

The J gene is TRBJ2-5, the V gene TRBV7-9; 11 bases fit TRBD2. Trimming at V came to 1 base and at J to 2 bases, leaving 6 bases not matched to a gene. The CDR3 covers 17 residues. CDR1 and CDR2 (germline): SEHNR, FQNEAQ (reference sequence). CDR3 in amino acids: CASSLVRTSGGQETQYF. The DNA of the CDR3 is TGTGCCAGCAGCTTAGTAAGAACTAGCGGGGGACAAGAGACCCAGTACTTC.

The chain carries TRBV7-9 and TRBJ1-2, with TRBD1 matching 7 bases. Germline assignment: CDR1 SEHNR and CDR2 FQNEAQ (reference sequence). V dropped 5 bases and J dropped 7; count of bases not matched to a gene: 10. This CDR3 is built from 14 residues. In DNA form, the CDR3 reads TGTGCCAGCAGCACTACAGGGGATTGGGGTGGCTACACCTTC. Amino acid sequence: CASSTTGDWGGYTF.

This clonotype was counted a few times. The genes are TRBV6-6 and TRBJ1-2, with a weak D call TRBD1 (5 bases). V lost 6 bases and J lost 0, with 14 bases in between. Germline loops: CDR1 MNHNY, CDR2 SVGAGI (reference sequence). The CDR3 contains 15 residues. CDR3 sequence reads: CASSPSGGANYGYTF. Written as DNA, the CDR3 is TGTGCCAGCAGCCCATCGGGGGGAGCTAACTATGGCTACACCTTC.

The chain combines TRBV20-1 with TRBJ1-3; TRBD1 might be the D (5 bases). V lost 0 bases and J lost 9, with 15 bases in between. Germline values: CDR1 DFQATT, CDR2 SNEGSKA (reference sequence). There are 14 residues in the CDR3. In DNA, the CDR3 is TGCAGTGCTAGAGAATTCAGGGCGCGAAGCACCATATATTTT. This codes for CSAREFRARSTIYF.

A word on this clonotype: Just one base apart from a much larger clone, this may be a read error. This rearrangement joins TRBV7-3 to TRBJ1-1; tentative D call: TRBD1 (6 bases). This CDR3 is 12 amino acids long. The V gene lost 4 bases and the J gene lost 13 bases, with 16 bases spanning the gap. CDR1 is SGHTA and CDR2 is FQGTGA in the germline V gene. CDR3 sequence: CASSSLLGADFF. The DNA for the CDR3 is TGTGCCAGCAGCTCCTTATTGGGGGCAGATTTCTTT.

V usage is TRBV7-7 and J usage is TRBJ2-5, with D possibly matching TRBD2 (6 bases). The CDR3 runs 15 residues. From germline, CDR1 is SSHAT and CDR2 FNYEAQ (reference sequence). The germline V and J ends were trimmed by 4 bases and 2 bases, with 14 bases remaining between them. CDR3 residues: CASSSGLPGQETQYF. In DNA, the CDR3 is TGTGCCAGCAGCTCGGGACTCCCGGGACAAGAGACCCAGTACTTC.

This clonotype was counted a single time. The chain employs TRBV10-3 and TRBJ1-1; D uncertain. This CDR3 is built from 13 residues. V was clipped by 7 bases and J by 6 bases, with 15 bases between them. Germline V gene data show CDR1 as ENHRY and CDR2 as SYGVKD. CDR3 region: CAIKNSPSPEAFF. The CDR3 coding sequence is TGTGCCATCAAGAACAGCCCGAGTCCTGAAGCTTTCTTT.

The chain employs TRBV7-9 and TRBJ1-2; 7 bases match TRBD1. CDR1 SEHNR and CDR2 FQNEAQ come from the germline V gene (reference sequence). J lost 4 bases, V lost 7 bases, and 3 bases had no gene match. The CDR3 has 12 amino acids. For the CDR3, the DNA is TGTGCCAGCATCCCAGGGGGCTATGGCTACACCTTC. This translates into CASIPGGYGYTF.

The gene calls are TRBV20-1 and TRBJ2-6; possibly TRBD1 or TRBD2 for D (5 bases each). V was trimmed by 3 bases and J by 3 bases, leaving 9 bases between them. This CDR3 is 14 amino acids long. Germline V gene lookup returns CDR1 DFQATT and CDR2 SNEGSKA (reference sequence). The CDR3 DNA is TGCAGTGCTAGCAAGGGGAGTGGGGCCAACGTCCTGACTTTC. It is translated as CSASKGSGANVLTF.

The V call is TRBV6-1, the J call TRBJ1-6, with 7 nucleotides matching TRBD1. V shed 6 bases, J shed 8 bases, and the junction held 7 bases outside the gene matches. Germline V gene sequence: CDR1 MNHNS, CDR2 SASEGT. This CDR3 has 14 residues. CDR3 protein: CASSLGQADSPLHF. CDR3 sequence (DNA): TGTGCCAGCAGCCTCGGACAGGCGGATTCACCCCTCCACTTT.